The text below deals with one TCR beta chain. V was pared by 0 bases and J by 15 bases, with 24 bases between. CDR3 length equals 15 residues. The germline CDR1 and CDR2 sequences are DFQATT and SNEGSKA (reference sequence). These data are taken from a study of T cells after yellow fever vaccination. From the 5' RACE reads, TCRdb called clonotypes with MiXCR, one entry per CDR3 protein. The sample lists more than 300,000 distinct CDR3 sequences, roughly 10% occurring once. The source was CD4+ T cells sorted from PBMCs, collected 45 days after the yellow fever booster vaccination. The receptor was isolated from a man aged 18 to 29 who received the YFV17D yellow fever vaccine. This chain joins TRBV20-1 and TRBJ1-5; weak D call: TRBD1 (6 bases). This CDR3 reads CSARDHTGRAAGSHF. DNA of the CDR3: TGCAGTGCTAGAGATCATACAGGGAGGGCAGCCGGTTCGCATTTT.